The clone carrying this T cell receptor (beta chain) has just one count. Its cognate antigen is unknown. Other DNA sequences of this sample code for an identical CDR3. With 60 Vbeta and 13 Jbeta primers, the PCR was carried out. Authors' analysis steps: Among the unique TCR beta chains that a later analysis counted, around 82 million in all, 10 million to 14 million were shared. Data came from immunoSEQ multiplex PCR; TCRdb stores just in-frame clones and leaves some out. That table supplies the V and J calls and clone size; D and trimming were determined from the DNA. The top ten hold approximately 6% of the sample, which has more than 200,000 clones, roughly 87% seen once. The CDR3 consists of 13 residues. V shed 0 bases and J shed 7 bases, with 10 bases lying between them. Germline lookup yields CDR1 SGDLS and CDR2 YYNGEE. Although they were nominally healthy when sampled, donors likely had unrecorded immune exposures.

The record originates from a study of cytomegalovirus exposure and HLA in healthy donors. The wider study: Earlier sequencing of 150 million to 200 million T cells yielded nearly 120 million unique TCR beta sequences. Study-level points and caveats: DRB1 had the most TCR associations and HLA-C the fewest, a later analysis found, with rates varying by HLA locus.

The TCR sequence derives from a man aged 40-50 years in good health and CMV-seropositive. Sample: PBMCs. This sequence joins TRBV9 and TRBJ1-2; D is unclear. Here the CDR3 reads CASSVGGIAGYTF. CDR3 coding DNA: TGTGCCAGCAGCGTAGGAGGCATAGCTGGCTACACCTTC.